Sequencing of this TCR beta chain was carried out in a study of cytomegalovirus exposure and HLA in healthy donors. Study-wide background: Ancestry clustering placed more than 65% of several hundred genotyped donors in the Caucasian-associated cluster.

Points from the study as a whole: Accurate predictions that matched the HLA-A and HLA-B alleles of most subjects were reportedly made from TCR beta sequences. It was reported that the classifier diagnosed cytomegalovirus status with high specificity and sensitivity in both the original and validation cohorts. Rare TCR sequences dominated, though some public TCRs recurred in many donors.

CDR3 length: 16 amino acids. Germline-derived CDR1 and CDR2 are MNHNS and SASEGT. Trimming took off 3 bases at V and 4 bases at J, with 18 bases between the two ends. PCR employed 60 Vbeta and 13 Jbeta primers. Sequencing was performed with immunoSEQ multiplex PCR; in TCRdb, only in-frame clones are kept and a portion is missing. The table lists about 120,000 clones, around 80% of them singletons. In the case of this clone: Its antigen is still unknown.

The source of this sequence is a man in his fifties or sixties in good health and CMV-seronegative. What was sequenced was PBMCs. This chain uses TRBV6-1 with TRBJ1-2, with D perhaps matching TRBD1 (6 bases). The CDR3 protein is CASSDKGGGFSYGYTF. DNA of the CDR3: TGTGCCAGCAGTGACAAGGGGGGGGGCTTTAGCTATGGCTACACCTTC.